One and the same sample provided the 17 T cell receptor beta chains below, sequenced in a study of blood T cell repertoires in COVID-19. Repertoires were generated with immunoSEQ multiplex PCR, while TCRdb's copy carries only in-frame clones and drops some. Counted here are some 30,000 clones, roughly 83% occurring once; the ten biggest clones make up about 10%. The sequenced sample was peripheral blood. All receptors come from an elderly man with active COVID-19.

The CDR3 here is CASSQGGWTEAFF. CDR3 bases: TGTGCCAGCAGTCAAGGGGGTTGGACTGAAGCTTTCTTT. The genes are TRBV7-9 and TRBJ1-1, with a tentative D call TRBD1 (6 bases). The CDR3 runs 13 residues. Per germline, CDR1 SEHNR and CDR2 FQNEAQ (reference sequence). Trimming took 6 bases from V and 5 from J, leaving 13 bases between them. The whole variable domain, filled in from reference TRBV7-9 and TRBJ1-1, reads DTGVSQNPRHKITKRGQNVTFRCDPISEHNRLYWYRQTLGQGPEFLTYFQNEAQLEKSRLLSDRFSAERPKGSFSTLEIQRTEQGDSAMYLCASSQGGWTEAFFGQGTRLTVV.

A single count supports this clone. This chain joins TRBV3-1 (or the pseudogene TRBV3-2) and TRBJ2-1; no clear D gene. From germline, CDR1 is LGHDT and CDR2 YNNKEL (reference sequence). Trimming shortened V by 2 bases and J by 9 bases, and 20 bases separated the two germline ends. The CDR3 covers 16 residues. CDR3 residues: CASSQPTSFTRAEQFF. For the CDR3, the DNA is TGTGCCAGCAGCCAACCAACCTCCTTTACACGTGCTGAGCAGTTCTTC.

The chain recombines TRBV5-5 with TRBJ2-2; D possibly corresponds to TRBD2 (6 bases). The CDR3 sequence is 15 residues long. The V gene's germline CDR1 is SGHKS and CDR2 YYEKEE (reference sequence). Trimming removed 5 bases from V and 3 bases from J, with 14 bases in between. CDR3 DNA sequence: TGTGCCAGCAGTCCGGGGGTTTCGGACACCGGGGAGCTGTTTTTT. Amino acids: CASSPGVSDTGELFF.

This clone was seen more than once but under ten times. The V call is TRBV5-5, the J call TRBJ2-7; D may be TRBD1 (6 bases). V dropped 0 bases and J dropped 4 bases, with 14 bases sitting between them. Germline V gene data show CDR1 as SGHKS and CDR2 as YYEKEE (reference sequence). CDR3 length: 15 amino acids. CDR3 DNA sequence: TGTGCCAGCAGCTTGGCGGGGACAAATGCATACGAGCAGTACTTC. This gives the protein CASSLAGTNAYEQYF.

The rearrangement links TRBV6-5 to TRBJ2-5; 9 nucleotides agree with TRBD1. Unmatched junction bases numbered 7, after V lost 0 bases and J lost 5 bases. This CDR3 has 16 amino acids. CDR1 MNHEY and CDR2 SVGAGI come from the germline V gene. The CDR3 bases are TGTGCCAGCAGTTACTCATCCGGACAGGGGACGGAGACCCAGTACTTC. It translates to CASSYSSGQGTETQYF.

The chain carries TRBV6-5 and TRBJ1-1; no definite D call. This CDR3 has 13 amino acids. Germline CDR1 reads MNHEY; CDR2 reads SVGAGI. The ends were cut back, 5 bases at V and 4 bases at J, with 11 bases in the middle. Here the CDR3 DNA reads TGTGCCAGCAGTAGCGGACCGCGCACTGAAGCTTTCTTT. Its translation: CASSSGPRTEAFF.

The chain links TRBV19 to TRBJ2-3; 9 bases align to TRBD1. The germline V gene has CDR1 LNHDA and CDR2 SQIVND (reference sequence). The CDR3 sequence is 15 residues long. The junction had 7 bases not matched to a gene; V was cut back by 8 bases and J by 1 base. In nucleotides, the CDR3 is TGTGCCAGTTCACAGGGGGCCCCCGGCACAGATACGCAGTATTTT. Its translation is CASSQGAPGTDTQYF.

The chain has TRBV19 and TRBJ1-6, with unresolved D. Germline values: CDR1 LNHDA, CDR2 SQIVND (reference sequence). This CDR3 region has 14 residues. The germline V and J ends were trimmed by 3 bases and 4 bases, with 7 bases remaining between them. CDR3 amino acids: CASSIPQYNSPLHF. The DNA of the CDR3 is TGTGCCAGTAGTATCCCGCAGTATAATTCACCCCTCCACTTT.

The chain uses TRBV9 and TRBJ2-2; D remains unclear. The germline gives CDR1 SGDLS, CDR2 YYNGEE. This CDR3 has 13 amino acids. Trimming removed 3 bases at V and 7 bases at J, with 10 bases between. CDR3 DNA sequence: TGTGCCAGCAGCGGCGCTAGTAGCGGGGAGCTGTTTTTT. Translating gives CASSGASSGELFF.

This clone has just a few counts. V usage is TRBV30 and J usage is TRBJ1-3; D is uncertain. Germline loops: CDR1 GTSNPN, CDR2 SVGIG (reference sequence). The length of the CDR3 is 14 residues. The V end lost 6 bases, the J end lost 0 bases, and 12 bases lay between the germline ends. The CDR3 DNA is TGTGCCTGCAGACGGAGCGACTCTGGAAACACCATATATTTT. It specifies CACRRSDSGNTIYF.

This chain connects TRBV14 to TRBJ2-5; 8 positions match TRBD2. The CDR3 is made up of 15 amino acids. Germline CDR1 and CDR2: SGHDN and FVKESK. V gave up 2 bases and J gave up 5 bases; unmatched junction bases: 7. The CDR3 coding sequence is TGTGCCAGCAGCCAAAAGACTAGCGCGGGGGAGACCCAGTACTTC. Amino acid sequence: CASSQKTSAGETQYF.

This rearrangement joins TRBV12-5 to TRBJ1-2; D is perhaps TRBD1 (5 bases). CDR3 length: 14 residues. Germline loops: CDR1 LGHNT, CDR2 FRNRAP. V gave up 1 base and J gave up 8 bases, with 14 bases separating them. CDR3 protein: CASGLDGRAGGYTF. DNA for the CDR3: TGTGCTAGTGGTTTGGACGGCAGGGCTGGAGGCTACACCTTC. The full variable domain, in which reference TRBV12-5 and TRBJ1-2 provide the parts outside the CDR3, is DARVTQTPRHKVTEMGQEVTMRCQPILGHNTVFWYRQTMMQGLELLAYFRNRAPLDDSGMPKDRFSAEMPDATLATLKIQPSEPRDSAVYFCASGLDGRAGGYTFGSGTRLTVV.

CDR3 region: CATSGQGSQPQHF. The CDR3 DNA reads TGTGCCACCAGCGGACAGGGAAGTCAGCCCCAGCATTTT. The chain recombines TRBV15 with TRBJ1-5; 8 bases match TRBD1. The J segment lost 6 bases and the V segment lost 5 bases, leaving 3 bases of the junction unmatched. Germline V gives CDR1 LNHNV, CDR2 YYDKDF (reference sequence). The CDR3 runs to 13 residues.

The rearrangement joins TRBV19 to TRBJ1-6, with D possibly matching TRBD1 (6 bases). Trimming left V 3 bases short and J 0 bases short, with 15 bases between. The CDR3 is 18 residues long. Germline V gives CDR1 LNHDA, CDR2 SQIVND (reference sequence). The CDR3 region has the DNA TGTGCCAGTAGTATCAGGGGAAGTGGGAGCTCCTATAATTCACCCCTCCACTTT. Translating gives CASSIRGSGSSYNSPLHF.

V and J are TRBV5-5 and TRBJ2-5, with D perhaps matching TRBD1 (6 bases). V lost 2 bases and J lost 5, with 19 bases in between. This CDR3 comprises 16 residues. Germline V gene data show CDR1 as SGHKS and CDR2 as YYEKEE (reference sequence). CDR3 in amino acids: CASSLDSYRAEETQYF. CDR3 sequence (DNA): TGTGCCAGCAGCTTAGATAGCTACAGGGCGGAGGAGACCCAGTACTTC.

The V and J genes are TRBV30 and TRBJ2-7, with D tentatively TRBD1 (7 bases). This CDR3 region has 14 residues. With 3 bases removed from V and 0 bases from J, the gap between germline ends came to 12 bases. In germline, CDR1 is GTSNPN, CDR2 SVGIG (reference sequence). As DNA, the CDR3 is TGTGCCTGGAGGGGGGGACAGAACTCCTACGAGCAGTACTTC. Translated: CAWRGGQNSYEQYF.

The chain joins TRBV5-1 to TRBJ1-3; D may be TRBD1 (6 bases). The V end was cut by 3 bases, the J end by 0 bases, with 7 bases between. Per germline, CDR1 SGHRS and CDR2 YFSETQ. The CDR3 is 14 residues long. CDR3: CASSSDSSGNTIYF. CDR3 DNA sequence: TGCGCCAGCAGCTCGGACAGCTCTGGAAACACCATATATTTT.